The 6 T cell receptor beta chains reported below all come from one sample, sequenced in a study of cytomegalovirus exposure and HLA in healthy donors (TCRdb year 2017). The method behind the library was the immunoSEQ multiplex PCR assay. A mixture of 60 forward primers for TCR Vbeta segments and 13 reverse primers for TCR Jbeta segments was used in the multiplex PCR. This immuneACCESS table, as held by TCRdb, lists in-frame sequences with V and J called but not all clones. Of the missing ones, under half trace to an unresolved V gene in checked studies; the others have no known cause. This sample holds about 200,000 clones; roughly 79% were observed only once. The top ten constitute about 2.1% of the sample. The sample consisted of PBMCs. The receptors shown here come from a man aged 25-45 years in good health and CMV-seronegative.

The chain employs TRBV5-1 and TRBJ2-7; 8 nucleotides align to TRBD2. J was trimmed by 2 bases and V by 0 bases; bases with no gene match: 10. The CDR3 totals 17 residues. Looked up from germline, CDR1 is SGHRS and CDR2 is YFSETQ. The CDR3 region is CASSLGGSRTSTYEQYF. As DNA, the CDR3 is TGCGCCAGCAGCTTGGGGGGTTCTAGGACTAGCACCTACGAGCAGTACTTC.

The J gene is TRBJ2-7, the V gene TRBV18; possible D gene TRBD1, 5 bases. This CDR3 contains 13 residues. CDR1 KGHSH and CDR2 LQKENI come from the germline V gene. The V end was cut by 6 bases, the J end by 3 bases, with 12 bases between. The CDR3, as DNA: TGTGCCAGCTCTCAAAGTACAGGCTACGAGCAGTACTTC. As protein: CASSQSTGYEQYF. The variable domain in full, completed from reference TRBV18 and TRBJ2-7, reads NAGVMQNPRHLVRRRGQEARLRCSPMKGHSHVYWYRQLPEEGLKFMVYLQKENIIDESGMPKERFSAEFPKEGPSILRIQQVVRGDSAAYFCASSQSTGYEQYFGPGTRLTVT.

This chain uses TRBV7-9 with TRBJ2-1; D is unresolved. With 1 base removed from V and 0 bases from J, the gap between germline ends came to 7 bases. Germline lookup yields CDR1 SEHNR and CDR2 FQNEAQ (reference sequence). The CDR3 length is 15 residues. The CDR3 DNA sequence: TGTGCCAGCAGCTTAGTCTGGGCCTCCTACAATGAGCAGTTCTTC. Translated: CASSLVWASYNEQFF.

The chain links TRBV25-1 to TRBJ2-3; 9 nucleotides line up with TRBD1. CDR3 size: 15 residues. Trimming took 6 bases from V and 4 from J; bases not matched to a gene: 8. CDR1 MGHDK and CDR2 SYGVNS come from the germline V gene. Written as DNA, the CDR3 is TGTGCCAGCAGATCCGGGACAGGGTTGGCAGATACGCAGTATTTT. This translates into CASRSGTGLADTQYF.

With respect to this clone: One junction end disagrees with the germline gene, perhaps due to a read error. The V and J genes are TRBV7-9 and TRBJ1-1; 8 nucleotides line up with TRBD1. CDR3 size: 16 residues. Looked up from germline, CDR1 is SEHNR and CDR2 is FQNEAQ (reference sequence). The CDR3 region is CASSSDRRGPNAEAFF. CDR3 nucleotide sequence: TGTGCCAGCAGCTCAGATCGCAGGGGGCCGAACGCTGAAGCTTTCTTT. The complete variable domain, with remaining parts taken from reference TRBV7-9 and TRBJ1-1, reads DTGVSQNPRHKITKRGQNVTFRCDPISEHNRLYWYRQTLGQGPEFLTYFQNEAQLEKSRLLSDRFSAERPKGSFSTLEIQRTEQGDSAMYLCASSSDRRGPNAEAFFGQGTRLTVV.

The CDR3 coding sequence is TGTGCCAGCAGTTTATTTGCAGGGGGCTTTGGGGCCAACGTCCTGACTTTC. Its translation: CASSLFAGGFGANVLTF. The chain is built from TRBV27 and TRBJ2-6, with 8 bases aligning to TRBD1. This CDR3 comprises 17 residues. V trimming: 1 base; J trimming: 3 bases; junction bases outside the gene matches: 5. Germline CDR1 is MNHEY and CDR2 is SMNVEV (reference sequence). Using reference TRBV27 and TRBJ2-6 for the parts outside the CDR3, the full variable domain is EAQVTQNPRYLITVTGKKLTVTCSQNMNHEYMSWYRQDPGLGLRQIYYSMNVEVTDKGDVPEGYKVSRKEKRNFPLILESPSPNQTSLYFCASSLFAGGFGANVLTFGAGSRLTVL.